This TCR beta chain is drawn from a study of PD-1 blockade in classical Hodgkin lymphoma (dated by TCRdb to 2019 to 2021). Broadly, across the study: Nivolumab dosing was 3 mg/kg intravenously every 2 weeks, continuing until either disease progression or unacceptable toxicity. The study used CyTOF and TCR beta sequencing to define a peripheral blood immune signature of response to PD-1 blockade in classical Hodgkin lymphoma. Paper-wide results and their limitations: The study was limited to a single clinical trial cohort, and causes of repertoire differences, possibly disease activity or prior therapy, remained undefined. By C4D1, a significant rise was seen in CD4+ TCR diversity but not in CD8+ TCR diversity (p=0.0027 vs p=0.16), and the rise was most apparent among complete responders (p=0.02). Baseline TCR diversity was reported as lower in newly diagnosed patients than in healthy donors, and lower still in relapsed/refractory patients. Lower diversity was seen in patients whose nivolumab began less than 1 year after ASCT, and these patients were left out of later analyses so that immune reconstitution would not confound the results. Trial patients achieving complete response had baseline diversity similar to newly diagnosed patients, whereas partial responders and progressors had significantly lower diversity.

Looking up the germline V gene (reference sequence) yields CDR1 GTSNPN and CDR2 SVGIG. The junction shows trimming of 6 bases on V and 4 bases on J, plus 8 bases between the germline ends. The CDR3 contains 11 residues, cysteine and phenylalanine counted. Just CDR3 DNA is preserved here, 33 bases in frame from base 1. Genomic DNA was isolated using the Qiagen DNeasy kit from unsorted PBMCs as well as from negatively selected CD4+ and CD8+ fractions. Using primers that anneal to V and J segments, immunoSEQ multiplex PCR amplified the TCR beta CDR3 regions. A synthetic immune receptor repertoire was used to minimize amplification bias, and any remaining bias was removed computationally after sequencing. The paper's data handling went like this. Custom Python scripts were used to quantify repertoire diversity as the Shannon entropy index. The unsorted, CD4+ and CD8+ repertoires were each analyzed separately, with the exception of combined analyses, where CD4+ and CD8+ sequences were merged in silico. A clone was considered expanded if an increase in frequency of at least 2-fold after treatment relative to C1D1 was found, and a pseudocount of 0.5 was applied to clones undetected at baseline. Singleton clones were defined as clones with 0 or 1 copy at C1D1, and non-singleton clones were defined as clones with 2 or more copies. By matching protein sequences in sorted samples from the same patient, clones expanded in unsorted samples were annotated as CD4+, CD8+ or unknown. Wilcoxon tests on paired samples were used to test diversity changes from C1D1 to C4D1. TCRdb retrieved this table from immuneACCESS and kept in-frame rearrangements only. Not all clones are present; in checked studies, unresolved V genes account for under half, and no reason is known for the remainder. V and J calls and clone size are copied from that table; D and trimming were computed from the DNA. The sample table contains tens of thousands of clones; only one count was recorded for 75% to 95% of them. The top ten clones comprise 10% to 13% of the sample.

As to this clone: Its antigen is not yet known. Base qualities are missing; no much larger clone stands one base away.

The label giving this sample's time point can be read as: cycle 4 day 1 (C4D1), after less than 7 weeks of nivolumab. Relapse after autologous stem cell transplantation had occurred in all trial patients, and cohorts A, B and C were distinguished by prior brentuximab vedotin exposure. A total of roughly 60 patients with relapsed/refractory classical Hodgkin lymphoma made up the trial cohort, and each patient's best overall response was complete response, partial response or progressive disease. Trial patients were treated with single-agent nivolumab in the multi-cohort phase II CheckMate 205 trial. An independent review committee assessed best overall response using the 2007 International Working Group response criteria. Trial PBMCs were obtained immediately prior to nivolumab initiation (C1D1) and on therapy at cycle 2 day 1 and cycle 4 day 1. Peripheral blood was collected in 8 mL Vacutainer Cell Preparation Tubes, from which PBMCs were isolated by centrifugation and then cryopreserved.

Sequences were derived from peripheral blood mononuclear cells (PBMCs), sampled before the fourth cycle of nivolumab. This TCR was recovered from a human donor with classical Hodgkin lymphoma. The chain was built from TRBV30 and TRBJ2-3, with the D segment identity uncertain. The CDR3 reads CACARADTQYF. At the DNA level, the sequence is TGTGCCTGTGCTAGGGCAGATACGCAGTATTTT.